Each of the 8 T cell receptor beta chains below was sequenced from the same sample in a study of cytomegalovirus exposure and HLA in healthy donors. 13 Jbeta primers and 60 Vbeta primers were used for the PCR. Measured with immunoSEQ multiplex PCR; TCRdb has only the in-frame clones, and not every one. The sample includes 65,000 to 90,000 clones, less than 80% seen only once; the top ten take 2% to 3%. Sequenced: PBMCs. The origin of the receptors is a young man in good health and CMV-seronegative.

This chain joins TRBV19 and TRBJ2-1; 9 bases fit TRBD2. Germline V gene lookup returns CDR1 LNHDA and CDR2 SQIVND (reference sequence). V dropped 3 bases and J dropped 2; count of bases not matched to a gene: 5. This CDR3 spans 16 amino acids. CDR3 DNA: TGTGCCAGTAGTATTTTTCCTAGCGGGGCCTACAATGAGCAGTTCTTC. Translation: CASSIFPSGAYNEQFF.

The V call is TRBV19, the J call TRBJ2-1, with D tentatively TRBD2 (5 bases). Deletions cut 2 bases from V and 3 bases from J, with 14 bases between. CDR1 and CDR2 (germline): LNHDA, SQIVND (reference sequence). This CDR3 spans 16 amino acids. CDR3 nucleotide sequence: TGTGCCAGTAGTATATTTTACAGCGGAGTCTACAATGAGCAGTTCTTC. Its protein product is CASSIFYSGVYNEQFF.

Only a few counts were recorded for this clone. The chain has TRBV7-8 and TRBJ1-3; TRBD1 matches at 7 bases. CDR1 is SGHVS, CDR2 FQNEAQ, per germline. V shed 8 bases and J 4 bases; nucleotides not matched to a gene: 5. CDR3 length equals 13 residues. The CDR3 DNA is TGTGCCAGCCAGGGGACAGCCGGAAACACCATATATTTT. Encoded protein: CASQGTAGNTIYF.

There are a few counts of this clone. This sequence joins TRBV18 and TRBJ2-7; 7 bases are shared with TRBD1. V was pared by 5 bases and J by 1 base, with 2 bases of the junction left unmatched. Germline V gene lookup returns CDR1 KGHSH and CDR2 LQKENI. The CDR3 runs to 13 residues. In nucleotides, the CDR3 is TGTGCCAGCTCATCGGGACAGTCCTACGAGCAGTACTTC. Protein sequence: CASSSGQSYEQYF. The variable domain in full, completed from reference TRBV18 and TRBJ2-7, reads NAGVMQNPRHLVRRRGQEARLRCSPMKGHSHVYWYRQLPEEGLKFMVYLQKENIIDESGMPKERFSAEFPKEGPSILRIQQVVRGDSAAYFCASSSGQSYEQYFGPGTRLTVT.

The chain is built from TRBV5-1 and TRBJ2-1; D gene uncertain. The germline V and J ends were trimmed by 0 bases and 6 bases, with 7 bases remaining between them. The germline gives CDR1 SGHRS, CDR2 YFSETQ. CDR3 size: 13 residues. CDR3 nucleotides: TGCGCCAGCAGCTTGGCCCTCCCCAATGAGCAGTTCTTC. Its protein is CASSLALPNEQFF.

The genes are TRBV7-8 and TRBJ1-5; D gene uncertain. The germline V and J ends were trimmed by 7 bases and 7 bases, with 20 bases remaining between them. CDR1 is SGHVS and CDR2 is FQNEAQ in the germline V gene. The CDR3 runs 15 residues. CDR3 nucleotide sequence: TGTGCCAGCACTTCTAGGGAGGGCGCCAGCCAGCCCCAGCATTTT. It specifies CASTSREGASQPQHF.

This sequence joins TRBV10-3 and TRBJ2-1; a possible D gene is TRBD2 (6 bases). Deletions cut 0 bases from V and 15 bases from J, with 15 bases between. In germline, CDR1 is ENHRY, CDR2 SYGVKD. The CDR3 has 13 residues. The CDR3 reads CAISESSVVGGFF. CDR3 nucleotide sequence: TGTGCCATCAGTGAGTCGAGCGTAGTGGGAGGGTTCTTC.

J is TRBJ1-6 and V is TRBV7-9, with D maybe TRBD1 (5 bases). V was clipped by 2 bases and J by 7 bases, with 15 bases between them. CDR1 is SEHNR and CDR2 is FQNEAQ in the germline V gene (reference sequence). CDR3 length: 16 residues. The CDR3: CASSLSRQGRNSPLHF. The CDR3 region has the DNA TGTGCCAGCAGCTTATCTCGGCAGGGTCGCAATTCACCCCTCCACTTT.